This TCR beta chain appears in the sequencing data of a study of blood T cells in healthy people across ages. Study context: Using template switching, researchers captured about one barcoded beta molecule for each two T cells.

For the second PCR, which ran for about 6 to 11 cycles, a sample-barcoded 5' primer and a J-beta primer mix were used. Researchers report that a template-switch adaptor with 12 random nucleotides tagged each cDNA molecule. One entry per CDR3 protein, called by TCRdb with MiXCR from the 5' RACE reads. In the table there are around 1,800,000 distinct CDR3 sequences, around 42% of which are singletons. It was roughly 10 milliliters of peripheral blood that were drawn from each donor. This clonotype has just a few counts. Germline-derived CDR1 and CDR2 are MGHDK and SYGVNS. The CDR3 spans 14 residues. The J segment lost 10 bases and the V segment lost 4 bases, leaving 6 bases of the junction unmatched.

Sequencing used blood. The V call is TRBV25-1, the J call TRBJ2-6; 8 bases map to TRBD1. This clonotype originated in a human donor in good health. The CDR3 bases are TGTGCCAGCAGTGCGGACAGGGACGCAAACGTCCTGACTTTC. Translation gives CASSADRDANVLTF.